A single sample is the source of the 10 T cell receptor beta chains below, sequenced in a study of cytomegalovirus exposure and HLA in healthy donors. With 60 Vbeta and 13 Jbeta primers, the PCR was carried out. The data were produced by immunoSEQ multiplex PCR, yet TCRdb's version contains in-frame clones alone and is incomplete. The table shows roughly 150,000 clones, with approximately 79% occurring only once. The sample taken for sequencing was PBMCs. The origin of the receptors is a woman between 45 and 65 years old in good health and CMV-seropositive.

This clone has a single count. V is TRBV25-1 and J is TRBJ1-1, with D maybe TRBD1 (6 bases). V was trimmed by 7 bases and J by 4 bases, leaving 13 bases between them. The CDR3 is 13 residues long. CDR1 MGHDK and CDR2 SYGVNS come from the germline V gene. For the CDR3, the DNA is TGTGCCAGCACCAGAAGGGACATCACTGAAGCTTTCTTT. Protein: CASTRRDITEAFF.

This clone was observed a single time. The chain uses TRBV7-5 and TRBJ2-7; the tabulated D call, TRBD2, remains unverified against the DNA. TRBV7-5 corresponds to a pseudogene. The CDR3 consists of 14 residues. CDR3 region: CARSFLVSVSEQYF. Here the CDR3 DNA reads TGTGCCAGAAGCTTCCTCGTGAGCGTTTCCGAGCAGTACTTC.

This chain uses TRBV7-9 with TRBJ1-6; TRBD1 might be the D (6 bases). Per germline, CDR1 SEHNR and CDR2 FQNEAQ (reference sequence). The V end was cut by 1 base, the J end by 6 bases, with 13 bases between. This CDR3 is 16 amino acids long. In nucleotides, the CDR3 is TGTGCCAGCAGCTTAGGCCAGGGGTTTGGTAATTCACCCCTCCACTTT. This codes for CASSLGQGFGNSPLHF.

The CDR3 DNA reads as TGTGCCAGCCGGGACAGCCTCAATCAGCCCCAGCATTTT. The encoded protein is CASRDSLNQPQHF. The chain employs TRBV27 and TRBJ1-5; 7 bases are a match to TRBD1. This CDR3 is built from 13 residues. The V and J ends lost 8 bases and 3 bases, in that order; junction bases with no gene match: 4. Germline CDR1 reads MNHEY; CDR2 reads SMNVEV (reference sequence).

In its sample, this clone was seen a few times. The CDR3 coding sequence is TGTGCCATCAGTGAGTCGTCGGGGGGGGGACCCTACGAGCAGTACTTC. Residues: CAISESSGGGPYEQYF. The chain has TRBV10-3 and TRBJ2-7; 8 nucleotides align to TRBD2. CDR3 length equals 16 residues. Germline V lookup: CDR1 ENHRY, CDR2 SYGVKD. The J segment lost 2 bases and the V segment lost 0 bases, leaving 6 bases of the junction unmatched.

This rearrangement joins TRBV9 to TRBJ2-3; 8 positions agree with TRBD2. Germline V lookup: CDR1 SGDLS, CDR2 YYNGEE. CDR3 length equals 16 residues. V lost 3 bases to trimming and J lost 2 bases; unmatched junction nucleotides: 8. CDR3 coding DNA: TGTGCCAGCAGCGCCCGAGGCGGGGGGTTCACAGATACGCAGTATTTT. It is translated as CASSARGGGFTDTQYF.

The chain joins TRBV18 to TRBJ1-6, with a possible D match to TRBD1 (6 bases). Germline V gives CDR1 KGHSH, CDR2 LQKENI. The V and J ends lost 6 bases and 5 bases respectively, with 14 bases between them. The CDR3 has 15 amino acids. The CDR3 DNA reads as TGTGCCAGCTCGCCTCAGGGACATGATAATTCACCCCTCCACTTT. This gives the protein CASSPQGHDNSPLHF.

V gene TRBV5-6 combines with J gene TRBJ2-1; weak D call: TRBD2 (5 bases). The V and J ends lost 7 bases and 0 bases respectively, with 11 bases between them. This CDR3 is 14 amino acids long. From germline, CDR1 is SGHDT and CDR2 YYEEEE. CDR3 loop: CASGAGISYNEQFF. The CDR3 DNA follows: TGTGCCAGCGGCGCCGGGATCTCCTACAATGAGCAGTTCTTC. The variable domain in full, completed from reference TRBV5-6 and TRBJ2-1, reads DAGVTQSPTHLIKTRGQQVTLRCSPKSGHDTVSWYQQALGQGPQFIFQYYEEEERQRGNFPDRFSGHQFPNYSSELNVNALLLGDSALYLCASGAGISYNEQFFGPGTRLTVL.

This clone was counted once. J is TRBJ1-4 and V is TRBV10-2; no clear D. V dropped 0 bases and J dropped 7 bases, with 18 bases sitting between them. The germline CDR1 and CDR2 sequences are WSHSY and SAAADI. The CDR3 contains 17 residues. The CDR3, as DNA: TGCGCCAGCAGTGAGTCGAAGGGCGGGCAGTCTCGTGAAAAACTGTTTTTT. Residues: CASSESKGGQSREKLFF.

The chain joins TRBV5-4 to TRBJ2-3; 11 nucleotides match TRBD2. The ends lost 4 bases at V and 0 bases at J; junction bases unmatched: 7. The CDR3 length is 17 residues. Per germline, CDR1 SGHNT and CDR2 YYREEE (reference sequence). The DNA of the CDR3 is TGTGCCAGCAGCCCCAGACTAGCGGGGCCTAGCACAGATACGCAGTATTTT. Residues: CASSPRLAGPSTDTQYF.